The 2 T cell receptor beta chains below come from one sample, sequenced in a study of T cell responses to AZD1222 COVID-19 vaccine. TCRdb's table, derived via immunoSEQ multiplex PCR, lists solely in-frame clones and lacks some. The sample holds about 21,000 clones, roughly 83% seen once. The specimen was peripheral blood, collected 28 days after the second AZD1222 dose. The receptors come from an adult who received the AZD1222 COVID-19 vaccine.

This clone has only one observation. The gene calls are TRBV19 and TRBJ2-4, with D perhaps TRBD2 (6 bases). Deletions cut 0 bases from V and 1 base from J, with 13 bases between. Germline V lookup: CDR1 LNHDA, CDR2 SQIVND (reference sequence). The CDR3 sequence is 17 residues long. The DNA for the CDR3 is TGTGCCAGTAGTATAGATCCGGGGAGGTCGGCCAAAAACATTCAGTACTTC. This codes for CASSIDPGRSAKNIQYF.

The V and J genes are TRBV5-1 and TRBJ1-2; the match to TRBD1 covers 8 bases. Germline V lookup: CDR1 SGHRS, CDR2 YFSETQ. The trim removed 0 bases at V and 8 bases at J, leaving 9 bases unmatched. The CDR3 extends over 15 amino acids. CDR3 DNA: TGCGCCAGCAGCTTGGAAGGGGACAGGTTGTCCGGCTACACCTTC. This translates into CASSLEGDRLSGYTF.